This T cell receptor (beta chain) was sequenced for a study of Ad26.COV2.S vaccination and SARS-CoV-2 variants. Study-level information: Donor had been placed in the Ad26.COV2.S arm of the COV1001 trial. Once, or twice with 56 days between doses, Ad26.COV2.S was given intramuscularly.

The ends lost 3 bases at V and 5 bases at J; junction bases unmatched: 10. Germline CDR1 SGHNT, CDR2 YYREEE (reference sequence). The CDR3 consists of 15 residues. Overall study findings and caveats: Total T cell responses, in the TCR breadth and depth analyses, may have been underestimated. Vaccine recipients posted higher spike-specific TCR breadth than their placebo counterparts.

About this clone: The antigen is unknown.

Measured with immunoSEQ multiplex PCR; TCRdb has only the in-frame clones, and not every one. The sample yields around 300,000 clones, about 88% seen once. Treatment here: some 20 received Ad26.COV2.S at low or high dose, single or two shots; about 5 received placebo; per-sample allocation not given. Material that was analyzed had been drawn on day 63 after the first vaccine or placebo injection. This sequence joins TRBV5-4 and TRBJ2-5; 7 positions match TRBD2. The TCR originated in a person aged 18 to 59 who received the Ad26.COV2.S COVID-19 vaccine or a placebo. Source: peripheral blood, taken in a trial of Ad26.COV2.S vaccine versus placebo. The CDR3 here is CASSSEGRGQETQYF. For the CDR3, the DNA is TGTGCCAGCAGCTCCGAGGGGAGGGGCCAGGAGACCCAGTACTTC. The full variable domain, completed using reference TRBV5-4 and TRBJ2-5, is ETGVTQSPTHLIKTRGQQVTLRCSSQSGHNTVSWYQQALGQGPQFIFQYYREEENGRGNFPPRFSGLQFPNYSSELNVNALELDDSALYLCASSSEGRGQETQYFGPGTRLLVL.